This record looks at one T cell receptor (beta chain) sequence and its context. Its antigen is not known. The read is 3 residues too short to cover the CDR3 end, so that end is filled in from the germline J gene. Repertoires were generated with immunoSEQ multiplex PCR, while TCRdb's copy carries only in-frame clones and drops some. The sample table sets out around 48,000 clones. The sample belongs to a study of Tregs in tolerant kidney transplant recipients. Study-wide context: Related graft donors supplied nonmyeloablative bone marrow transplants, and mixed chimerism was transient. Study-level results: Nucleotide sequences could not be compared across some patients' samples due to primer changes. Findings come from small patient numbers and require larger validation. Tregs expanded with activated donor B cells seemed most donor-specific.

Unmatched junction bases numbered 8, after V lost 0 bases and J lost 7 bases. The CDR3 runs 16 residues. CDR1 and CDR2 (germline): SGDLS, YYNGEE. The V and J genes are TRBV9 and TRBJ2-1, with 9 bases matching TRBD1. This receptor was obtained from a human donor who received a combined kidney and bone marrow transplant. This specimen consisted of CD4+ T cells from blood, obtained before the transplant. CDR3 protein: CASSVGYRGRRNEQFF. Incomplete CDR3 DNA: TGTGCCAGCAGCGTAGGATACAGGGGGCGTAGAAATGAG.